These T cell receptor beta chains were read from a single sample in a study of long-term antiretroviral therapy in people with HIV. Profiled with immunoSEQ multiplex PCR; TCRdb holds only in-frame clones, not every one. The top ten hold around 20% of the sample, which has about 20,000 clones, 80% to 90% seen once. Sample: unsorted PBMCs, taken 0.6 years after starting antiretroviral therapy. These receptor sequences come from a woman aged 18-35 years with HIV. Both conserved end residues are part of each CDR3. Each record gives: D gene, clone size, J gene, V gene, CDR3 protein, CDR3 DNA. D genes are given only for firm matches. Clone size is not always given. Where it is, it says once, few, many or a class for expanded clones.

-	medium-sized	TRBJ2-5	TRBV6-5	CASSYSQAGTQYF	TGTGCCAGCAGTTACTCGCAGGCCGGGACCCAGTACTTC
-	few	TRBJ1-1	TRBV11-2	CASSFSGGENTEAFF	TGTGCCAGCAGCTTTTCCGGCGGAGAGAACACTGAAGCTTTCTTT
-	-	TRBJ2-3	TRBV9	CASTRGGPTDTQYF	TGTGCCAGCACTCGAGGGGGGCCGACAGATACGCAGTATTTT
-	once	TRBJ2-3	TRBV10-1	CASSDPGVGTDTQYF	TGCGCCAGCAGTGATCCAGGGGTTGGCACAGATACGCAGTATTTT
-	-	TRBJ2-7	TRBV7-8	CASCRDSPNLYEQYF	TGTGCCAGCTGCCGGGACTCTCCCAACCTATACGAGCAGTACTTC
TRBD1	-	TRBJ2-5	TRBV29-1	CSGKPGTGSQETQYF	TGCAGCGGAAAACCCGGGACAGGGTCCCAAGAGACCCAGTACTTC
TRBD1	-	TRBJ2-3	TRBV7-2	CASRDRGFSDTQYF	TGTGCCAGCAGGGACAGGGGGTTCTCGGATACGCAGTATTTT
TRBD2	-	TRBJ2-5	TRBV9	CASSELAGRETQYF	TGTGCCAGCAGCGAACTAGCGGGTAGGGAGACCCAGTACTTC
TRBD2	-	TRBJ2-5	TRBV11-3	CASSLGVAGQETQYF	TGTGCCAGCAGCTTAGGGGTAGCGGGTCAAGAGACCCAGTACTTC
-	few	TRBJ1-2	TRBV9	CASSRDRTRGYTF	TGTGCCAGCAGCCGTGACCGGACGAGAGGCTACACCTTC
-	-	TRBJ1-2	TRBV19	CASRIPGGEYGYTF	TGTGCCAGTAGGATTCCCGGGGGCGAATATGGCTACACCTTC
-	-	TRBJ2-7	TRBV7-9	CASSLFQGQYYEQYF	TGTGCCAGCAGCTTATTCCAGGGGCAATACTACGAGCAGTACTTC
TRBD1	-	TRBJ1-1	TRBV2	CASRTGGNTEAFF	TGTGCCAGCAGAACAGGGGGGAACACTGAAGCTTTCTTT
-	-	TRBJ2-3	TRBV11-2	CASSQSDTQYF	TGTGCCAGCAGCCAATCCGATACGCAGTATTTT
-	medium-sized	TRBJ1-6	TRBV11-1	CASSSTGQPDTLHF	TGTGCCAGCAGCTCCACGGGCCAGCCGGATACCCTCCACTTT
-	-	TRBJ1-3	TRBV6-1	CASSEMRGSGNTIYF	TGTGCCAGCAGTGAAATGAGGGGATCTGGAAACACCATATATTTT